Given below is one T cell receptor (beta chain) in context. This record belongs to a study of blood T cell repertoires in COVID-19. Study information: From T cells, B-cell-depleted T cells, or PBMCs came the material, which was cDNA or gDNA.

Germline V gives CDR1 SGHDT, CDR2 YYEEEE. Trimming took off 0 bases at V and 6 bases at J, with 11 bases between the two ends. The CDR3 contains 14 residues. In the authors' methods: Reference gene primer amplification yielded estimated nucleated cell counts. The table came from immunoSEQ multiplex PCR; TCRdb's copy has only in-frame clones and leaves some out. That table furnishes V, J and clone size, whereas the DNA furnished D and trimming. The table shows around 76,000 clones, with 85% to 90% occurring only once. The receptor comes from a man older than 75 with acute or convalescent COVID-19. J is TRBJ2-3 and V is TRBV5-6; perhaps TRBD2 as D (6 bases). The sample comprised peripheral blood. The CDR3 DNA reads TGTGCCAGCAGCTTGGCGACTAGGGAGGATACGCAGTATTTT. Protein: CASSLATREDTQYF.